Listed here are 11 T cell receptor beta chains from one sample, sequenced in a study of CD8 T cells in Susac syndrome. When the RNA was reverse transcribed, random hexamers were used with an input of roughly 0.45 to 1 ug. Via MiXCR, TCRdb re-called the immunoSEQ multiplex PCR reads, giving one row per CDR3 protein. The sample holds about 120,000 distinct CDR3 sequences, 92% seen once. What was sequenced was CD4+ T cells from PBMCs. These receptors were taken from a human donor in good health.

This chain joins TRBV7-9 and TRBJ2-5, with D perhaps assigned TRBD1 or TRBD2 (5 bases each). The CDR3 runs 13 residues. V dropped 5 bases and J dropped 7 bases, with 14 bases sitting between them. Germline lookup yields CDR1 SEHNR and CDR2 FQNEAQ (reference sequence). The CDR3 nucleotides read TGTGCCAGCAGCAACGGGACCCGTCGGACCCAGTACTTC. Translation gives CASSNGTRRTQYF.

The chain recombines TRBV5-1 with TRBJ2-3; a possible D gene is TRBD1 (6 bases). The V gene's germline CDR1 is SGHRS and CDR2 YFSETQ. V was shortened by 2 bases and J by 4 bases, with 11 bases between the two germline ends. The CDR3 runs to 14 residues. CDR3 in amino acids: CASSFGQTPDTQYF. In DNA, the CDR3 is TGCGCCAGCAGCTTCGGACAGACCCCAGATACGCAGTATTTT.

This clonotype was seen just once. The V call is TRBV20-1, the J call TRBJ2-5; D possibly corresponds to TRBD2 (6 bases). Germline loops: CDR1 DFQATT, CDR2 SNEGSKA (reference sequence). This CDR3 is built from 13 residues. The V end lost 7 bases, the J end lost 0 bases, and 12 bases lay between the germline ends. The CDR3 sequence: CSVTSGHQETQYF. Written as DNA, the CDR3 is TGCAGTGTGACTAGTGGCCACCAAGAGACCCAGTACTTC.

The CDR3, as DNA: TGCGCCAGCAGCTTTACACAGGGATCGGGCACTGAAGCTTTCTTT. As protein: CASSFTQGSGTEAFF. The V and J genes are TRBV5-1 and TRBJ1-1; D may be TRBD1 (6 bases). The CDR3 extends over 15 amino acids. The V gene lost 2 bases and the J gene lost 4 bases, with 15 bases spanning the gap. Germline V lookup: CDR1 SGHRS, CDR2 YFSETQ.

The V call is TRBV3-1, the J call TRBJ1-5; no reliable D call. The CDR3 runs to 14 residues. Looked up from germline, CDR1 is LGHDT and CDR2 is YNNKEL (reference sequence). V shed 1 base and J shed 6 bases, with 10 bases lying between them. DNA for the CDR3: TGTGCCAGCAGCCAAGCCACGACACCTCAGCCCCAGCATTTT. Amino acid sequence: CASSQATTPQPQHF.

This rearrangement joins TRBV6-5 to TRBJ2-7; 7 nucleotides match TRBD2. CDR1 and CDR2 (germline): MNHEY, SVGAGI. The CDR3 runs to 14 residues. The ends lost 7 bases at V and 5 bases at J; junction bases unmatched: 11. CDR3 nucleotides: TGTGCCAGCATGTCCGGAGGGAGGGTGCACGAGCAGTACTTC. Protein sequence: CASMSGGRVHEQYF.

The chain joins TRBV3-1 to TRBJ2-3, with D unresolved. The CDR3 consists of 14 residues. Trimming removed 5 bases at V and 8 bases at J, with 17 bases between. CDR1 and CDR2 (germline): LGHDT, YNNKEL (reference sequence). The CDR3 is CASSTRIDGPTQYF. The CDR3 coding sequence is TGTGCCAGCAGCACACGAATCGACGGCCCTACGCAGTATTTT.

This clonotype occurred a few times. As DNA, the CDR3 is TGTGCCAGCAGTTACCCGGGCAGGGCTGGGGCCAACGTCCTGACTTTC. It yields the protein CASSYPGRAGANVLTF. This chain uses TRBV6-5 with TRBJ2-6; D might be TRBD1 (5 bases). CDR3 length: 16 amino acids. Looked up from germline, CDR1 is MNHEY and CDR2 is SVGAGI. Trimming cost V 2 bases and J 2 bases, with 10 bases left between them.

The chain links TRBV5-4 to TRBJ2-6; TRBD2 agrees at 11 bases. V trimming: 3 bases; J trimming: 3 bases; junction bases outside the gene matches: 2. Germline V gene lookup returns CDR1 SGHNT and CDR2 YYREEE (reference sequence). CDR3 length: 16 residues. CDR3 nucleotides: TGTGCCAGCAGCTCGACTAGCGGGATTGGGGCCAACGTCCTGACTTTC. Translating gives CASSSTSGIGANVLTF. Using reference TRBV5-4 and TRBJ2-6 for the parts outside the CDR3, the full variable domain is ETGVTQSPTHLIKTRGQQVTLRCSSQSGHNTVSWYQQALGQGPQFIFQYYREEENGRGNFPPRFSGLQFPNYSSELNVNALELDDSALYLCASSSTSGIGANVLTFGAGSRLTVL.

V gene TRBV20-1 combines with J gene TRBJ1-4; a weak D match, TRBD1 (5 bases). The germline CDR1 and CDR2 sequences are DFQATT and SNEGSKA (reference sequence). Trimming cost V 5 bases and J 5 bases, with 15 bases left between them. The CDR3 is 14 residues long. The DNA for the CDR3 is TGCAGTGCTGAAACGACAGAGGGGAATGAAAAACTGTTTTTT. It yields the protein CSAETTEGNEKLFF.

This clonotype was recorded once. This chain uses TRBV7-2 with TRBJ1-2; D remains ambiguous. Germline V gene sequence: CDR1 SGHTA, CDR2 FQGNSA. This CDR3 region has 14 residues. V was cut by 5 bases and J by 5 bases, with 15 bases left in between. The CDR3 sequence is CASSMHQEMYGYTF. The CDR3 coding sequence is TGTGCCAGCAGCATGCATCAGGAGATGTATGGCTACACCTTC.